Following are 29 T cell receptor beta chains from one sample sequenced in a study of blood T cell repertoires in COVID-19. Profiling relied on immunoSEQ multiplex PCR, and the TCRdb table lists in-frame clones only, not all of them. The data show hundreds of thousands of clones, 87% seen once. The material sequenced was PBMCs or T cells enriched from blood (not recorded which). The receptors were sampled from a middle-aged woman who had recovered from COVID-19.

The rearrangement links TRBV3-1 (or the pseudogene TRBV3-2) to TRBJ2-2; 11 positions agree with TRBD2. CDR3 length: 16 amino acids. J lost 7 bases, V lost 4 bases, and 8 bases had no gene match. Per the germline V gene, CDR1 is LGHDT and CDR2 is YNNKEL (reference sequence). Here the CDR3 reads CASSRSPGLADGELFF. The DNA for the CDR3 is TGTGCCAGCAGCCGGTCCCCGGGACTAGCGGACGGGGAGCTGTTTTTT.

The CDR3 sequence: CASSVRLAGGDNEQFF. The CDR3 DNA reads as TGTGCCAGCAGCGTCCGTCTAGCGGGAGGCGACAATGAGCAGTTCTTC. The chain links TRBV7-2 to TRBJ2-1, with 11 positions matching TRBD2. The J segment lost 5 bases and the V segment lost 5 bases, leaving 8 bases of the junction unmatched. Per germline, CDR1 SGHTA and CDR2 FQGNSA. This CDR3 region has 16 residues.

This rearrangement joins TRBV2 to TRBJ1-2, with 7 bases fitting TRBD1. CDR1 is SNHLY, CDR2 FYNNEI, per germline. This CDR3 comprises 13 residues. With V trimmed by 6 bases and J by 2 bases, 3 bases remained unmatched. CDR3 protein: CASRPTGNYGYTF. The CDR3 DNA reads as TGTGCCAGCAGGCCGACAGGGAACTATGGCTACACCTTC. The whole variable domain, remainder taken from reference TRBV2 and TRBJ1-2, is EPEVTQTPSHQVTQMGQEVILRCVPISNHLYFYWYRQILGQKVEFLVSFYNNEISEKSEIFDDQFSVERPDGSNFTLKIRSTKLEDSAMYFCASRPTGNYGYTFGSGTRLTVV.

Here the CDR3 DNA reads TGTGCCTGCGGGGACAGTCCGAACAATGAGCAGTTCTTC. Protein sequence: CACGDSPNNEQFF. The chain joins TRBV30 to TRBJ2-1; 7 nucleotides match TRBD1. Trimming removed 6 bases from V and 5 bases from J; junction bases left unmatched: 7. This CDR3 is 13 amino acids long. The V gene's germline CDR1 is GTSNPN and CDR2 SVGIG (reference sequence).

V usage is TRBV5-4 and J usage is TRBJ2-1; 7 nucleotides agree with TRBD1. Germline CDR1 is SGHNT and CDR2 is YYREEE (reference sequence). There are 14 residues in the CDR3. Trimming removed 2 bases from V and 6 bases from J; junction bases left unmatched: 5. The CDR3 reads CASSFSAGGNEQFF. CDR3 coding DNA: TGTGCCAGCAGCTTTTCAGCAGGGGGCAATGAGCAGTTCTTC.

This clone came up a few times. The chain links TRBV3-1 (or the pseudogene TRBV3-2) to TRBJ2-2, with TRBD1 as a possible D gene (6 bases). The CDR3 runs 14 residues. Germline CDR1 LGHDT, CDR2 YNNKEL (reference sequence). The V and J ends lost 6 bases and 8 bases respectively, with 16 bases between them. CDR3 sequence (DNA): TGTGCCAGCAGGGCTCTGGGGGCGGTAGGGGAGCTGTTTTTT. Protein product: CASRALGAVGELFF.

This chain connects TRBV3-1 (or the pseudogene TRBV3-2) to TRBJ2-7; maybe TRBD2 (5 bases). The CDR3 is 17 amino acids. From germline, CDR1 is LGHDT and CDR2 YNNKEL (reference sequence). Trimming stripped 3 bases from V and 0 bases from J, with 18 bases between. CDR3: CASSQMRAAVLSYEQYF. The CDR3 nucleotides are TGTGCCAGCAGCCAGATGAGAGCGGCAGTCCTCTCCTACGAGCAGTACTTC.

The chain employs TRBV21-1 and TRBJ2-1; the table's D call TRBD2 went unverified against the DNA. TRBV21-1 is recorded as a pseudogene. The CDR3 loop spans 14 amino acids. CDR3 sequence: CASSGADSYNEQFF. The CDR3 nucleotides are TGTGCCAGCAGCGGAGCGGACTCCTACAATGAGCAGTTCTTC.

The J gene is TRBJ2-1, the V gene TRBV7-2; 8 bases fit TRBD2. After removal of 0 bases from V and 12 bases from J, the junction contained 4 bases not matched to a gene. The CDR3 is 13 amino acids. The germline V gene has CDR1 SGHTA and CDR2 FQGNSA. The CDR3, as DNA: TGTGCCAGCAGCTTAGCGATTCGGGAGGGGCAGTTCTTC. Residues: CASSLAIREGQFF. Combining the CDR3 with reference TRBV7-2 and TRBJ2-1 gives the whole variable domain GAGVSQSPSNKVTEKGKDVELRCDPISGHTALYWYRQSLGQGLEFLIYFQGNSAPDKSGLPSDRFSAERTGGSVSTLTIQRTQQEDSAVYLCASSLAIREGQFFGPGTRLTVL.

V usage is TRBV29-1 and J usage is TRBJ2-5, with D unclear. The germline gives CDR1 SQVTM, CDR2 ANQGSEA. CDR3 length: 13 amino acids. V lost 7 bases to trimming and J lost 1 base, with 13 bases between them. The CDR3 sequence is CSAEGSVQETQYF. As DNA, the CDR3 is TGCAGCGCAGAAGGCAGCGTCCAAGAGACCCAGTACTTC.

The chain is built from TRBV7-9 and TRBJ2-7, with 11 bases that match TRBD2. The CDR3 sequence is 15 residues long. V shed 5 bases, J shed 4 bases, and the junction held 7 bases outside the gene matches. The germline V gene has CDR1 SEHNR and CDR2 FQNEAQ (reference sequence). CDR3 nucleotides: TGTGCCAGCAGCCTGGGACTAGCGGCAGTGTACGAGCAGTACTTC. Protein product: CASSLGLAAVYEQYF.

The rearrangement uses TRBV25-1 and TRBJ2-3, with D tentatively TRBD2 (6 bases). Trimming removed 0 bases at V and 8 bases at J, with 9 bases between. This CDR3 has 13 amino acids. CDR1 is MGHDK and CDR2 is SYGVNS in the germline V gene. In nucleotides, the CDR3 is TGTGCCAGCAGTGAATATAGGGGAGGTACGCAGTATTTT. Residues: CASSEYRGGTQYF.

The gene calls are TRBV19 and TRBJ1-6, with 8 bases identical to TRBD1. The trim removed 3 bases at V and 4 bases at J, leaving 8 bases unmatched. Germline CDR1 is LNHDA and CDR2 is SQIVND (reference sequence). This CDR3 has 17 residues. CDR3: CASSIVRTGFYNSPLHF. The CDR3 nucleotides are TGTGCCAGTAGTATCGTGCGGACAGGGTTTTATAATTCACCCCTCCACTTT.

V and J are TRBV11-2 and TRBJ2-1; 9 bases match TRBD2. The CDR3 runs to 19 residues. Germline CDR1 is SGHAT and CDR2 is FQNNGV. Losses at the gene ends were 2 bases for V and 1 base for J; bases not matched to a gene: 12. CDR3 DNA: TGTGCCAGCAGCTTACGAGCGGGAGGCTTCGCCTTATCCTACAATGAGCAGTTCTTC. Translating it yields CASSLRAGGFALSYNEQFF.

This chain links TRBV28 with TRBJ1-1, with 11 bases lining up with TRBD1. The germline CDR1 and CDR2 sequences are MDHEN and SYDVKM. V trimming: 5 bases; J trimming: 3 bases; junction bases outside the gene matches: 5. The CDR3 runs 15 residues. Here the CDR3 DNA reads TGTGCCAGCAGTGCCCCGGGACAGGGGGACACTGAAGCTTTCTTT. Protein sequence: CASSAPGQGDTEAFF.

The chain employs TRBV6-5 and TRBJ2-7; a possible D gene is TRBD2 (5 bases). CDR1 is MNHEY, CDR2 SVGAGI, per germline. Trimming shortened V by 3 bases and J by 7 bases, and 13 bases separated the two germline ends. The CDR3 length is 13 residues. This CDR3 reads CASSYLEGSEQYF. The CDR3 bases are TGTGCCAGCAGTTATCTAGAGGGTAGTGAGCAGTACTTC.

The chain carries TRBV5-1 and TRBJ1-1, with D uncertain. V was shortened by 4 bases and J by 8 bases, with 12 bases between the two germline ends. This CDR3 comprises 12 residues. The germline V gene has CDR1 SGHRS and CDR2 YFSETQ. The CDR3: CASSPPGSEAFF. The CDR3 DNA sequence: TGCGCCAGCAGCCCGCCAGGTTCGGAAGCTTTCTTT. Complete variable domain (other parts from reference TRBV5-1 and TRBJ1-1): KAGVTQTPRYLIKTRGQQVTLSCSPISGHRSVSWYQQTPGQGLQFLFEYFSETQRNKGNFPGRFSGRQFSNSRSEMNVSTLELGDSALYLCASSPPGSEAFFGQGTRLTVV.

This clone was counted many times. DNA for the CDR3: TGTGCCTGGAGTGTCATTCATGAGCAGTTCTTC. Translation gives CAWSVIHEQFF. The J gene is TRBJ2-1, the V gene TRBV30; D uncertain. The CDR3 has 11 amino acids. Germline lookup yields CDR1 GTSNPN and CDR2 SVGIG (reference sequence). The ends were cut back, 0 bases at V and 8 bases at J, with 5 bases in the middle.

J is TRBJ1-2 and V is TRBV20-1; weak D call: TRBD1 (6 bases). The CDR3 length is 11 residues. Trimming removed 6 bases from V and 7 bases from J, with 12 bases in between. From germline, CDR1 is DFQATT and CDR2 SNEGSKA (reference sequence). CDR3 nucleotide sequence: TGCAGTGCATTAACAGGGCTTGGCTACACCTTC. This encodes CSALTGLGYTF.

The V and J genes are TRBV28 and TRBJ1-4, with D perhaps matching TRBD1 (5 bases). The CDR3 is 16 amino acids. Germline CDR1 reads MDHEN; CDR2 reads SYDVKM. V lost 4 bases and J 7 bases, leaving 19 bases between the germline ends. This CDR3 reads CASSYGSVGVSEKLFF. The CDR3 region has the DNA TGTGCCAGCAGTTACGGGTCCGTAGGGGTTAGTGAAAAACTGTTTTTT.

Here the CDR3 reads CASSLQGARTEAFF. The CDR3 region has the DNA TGTGCCAGCAGCTTACAGGGGGCGAGAACTGAAGCTTTCTTT. This rearrangement joins TRBV7-9 to TRBJ1-1; 8 bases are a match to TRBD1. The V gene's germline CDR1 is SEHNR and CDR2 FQNEAQ (reference sequence). V was clipped by 2 bases and J by 5 bases; unmatched bases: 4. CDR3 length equals 14 residues.

This clone was seen only once. The CDR3 nucleotides are TGTGCCAGCTCACCACCTAACCAGGGGGCGGGGGACACTGAAGCTTTCTTT. Translated, it gives CASSPPNQGAGDTEAFF. The chain has TRBV18 and TRBJ1-1; 8 positions agree with TRBD1. Germline CDR1 and CDR2: KGHSH and LQKENI. The J segment lost 3 bases and the V segment lost 0 bases, leaving 9 bases of the junction unmatched. This CDR3 has 17 residues.

The rearrangement joins TRBV6-5 to TRBJ2-7; tentatively, D is TRBD2 (5 bases). Germline-derived CDR1 and CDR2 are MNHEY and SVGAGI. CDR3 length equals 12 residues. Between the trimmed V and J ends, which lost 5 bases and 3 bases, there was a span of 8 bases. The CDR3 is CASSRTFYEQYF. DNA of the CDR3: TGTGCCAGCAGTAGGACTTTCTACGAGCAGTACTTC.

This clone was found once. This chain uses TRBV7-2 with TRBJ2-5; D remains ambiguous. Germline CDR1 SGHTA, CDR2 FQGNSA. The V and J ends lost 8 bases and 3 bases respectively, with 7 bases between them. The CDR3 has 11 amino acids. The CDR3 region has the DNA TGTGCCAGCGGGCACGAAGAGACCCAGTACTTC. Its translation: CASGHEETQYF.

J is TRBJ1-1 and V is TRBV19; 9 bases map to TRBD1. Germline CDR1 LNHDA, CDR2 SQIVND (reference sequence). After removal of 6 bases from V and 3 bases from J, the junction contained 8 bases not matched to a gene. The CDR3 consists of 15 residues. CDR3 coding DNA: TGTGCCAGTAGGCAACAGGGGGCGGTGGACACTGAAGCTTTCTTT. Translation: CASRQQGAVDTEAFF. Using reference TRBV19 and TRBJ1-1 for the parts outside the CDR3, the full variable domain is DGGITQSPKYLFRKEGQNVTLSCEQNLNHDAMYWYRQDPGQGLRLIYYSQIVNDFQKGDIAEGYSVSREKKESFPLTVTSAQKNPTAFYLCASRQQGAVDTEAFFGQGTRLTVV.

This clone was seen more than once but under ten times. This sequence joins TRBV7-2 and TRBJ2-1; 7 bases fit TRBD2. The CDR3 spans 17 residues. V was clipped by 1 base and J by 0 bases; unmatched bases: 6. Germline CDR1 is SGHTA and CDR2 is FQGNSA. The CDR3 nucleotides are TGTGCCAGCAGCTTAGACTATGCTAGCGGCTCCTACAATGAGCAGTTCTTC. Translated, it gives CASSLDYASGSYNEQFF.

This rearrangement joins TRBV7-3 to TRBJ2-3; 13 bases fit TRBD2. With V trimmed by 0 bases and J by 7 bases, 16 bases remained unmatched. CDR1 is SGHTA and CDR2 is FQGTGA in the germline V gene. The CDR3 spans 20 residues. The CDR3 reads CASSLTGRGLAGTAVNTQYF. Written as DNA, the CDR3 is TGTGCCAGCAGCTTAACGGGACGGGGACTAGCGGGAACAGCGGTGAATACGCAGTATTTT.

The chain links TRBV12-5 to TRBJ2-3, with D perhaps TRBD1 (6 bases). CDR1 is LGHNT and CDR2 is FRNRAP in the germline V gene. V lost 6 bases, J lost 5 bases, and 15 bases lay in between. The CDR3 totals 14 residues. The CDR3 sequence is CASGTDSVRDTQYF. CDR3 sequence (DNA): TGTGCTAGTGGGACGGACAGCGTAAGAGATACGCAGTATTTT.

This clone was counted once. The CDR3 is CAIRDSSGANVLTF. In DNA form, the CDR3 reads TGTGCCATCAGGGACAGTTCTGGGGCCAACGTCCTGACTTTC. This chain uses TRBV10-3 with TRBJ2-6; D is possibly TRBD1 (6 bases). There are 14 residues in the CDR3. Looked up from germline, CDR1 is ENHRY and CDR2 is SYGVKD. Trimming left V 6 bases short and J 1 base short, with 7 bases between.